One sample yielded the 24 T cell receptor beta chains listed below, sequenced in a study of OX40 agonist ivuxolimab in advanced cancers. Clones were sequenced by immunoSEQ multiplex PCR, and TCRdb holds only the in-frame ones, with some missing. The repertoire has roughly 80,000 clones, roughly 90% of them found once; the top ten carry over 2.5%. The sequences come from CD4+ or CD8+ T cells sorted from blood, collected in a trial of the OX40 agonist ivuxolimab. The receptors shown here come from an adult with an advanced solid tumor such as melanoma, head and neck, liver or kidney cancer.

The V gene is TRBV5-1, the J gene TRBJ2-7; D is undetermined. Germline V gene sequence: CDR1 SGHRS, CDR2 YFSETQ. The V gene lost 0 bases and the J gene lost 4 bases, with 11 bases spanning the gap. There are 14 residues in the CDR3. CDR3 sequence reads: CASSLGQVRYEQYF. CDR3 bases: TGCGCCAGCAGCTTGGGGCAGGTGAGATACGAGCAGTACTTC.

The chain joins TRBV12-5 to TRBJ2-7, with D perhaps TRBD1 (5 bases). Trimming left V 1 base short and J 3 bases short, with 19 bases between. Germline values: CDR1 LGHNT, CDR2 FRNRAP. CDR3 length: 17 residues. The CDR3 DNA sequence: TGTGCTAGTGGTTTGGACGGGTGGGGCAGACCATTCTACGAGCAGTACTTC. This gives the protein CASGLDGWGRPFYEQYF.

The genes are TRBV6-1 and TRBJ1-1; D is ambiguous. The CDR3 runs 11 residues. Trimming pared 11 bases from V and 5 bases from J, leaving 12 bases between. Germline CDR1 and CDR2: MNHNS and SASEGT. The CDR3 nucleotides are TGTGCCTCCTCGGCCTGGACTGAAGCTTTCTTT. Amino acid sequence: CASSAWTEAFF.

The chain uses TRBV27 and TRBJ2-7, with 7 bases aligning to TRBD2. The V segment lost 6 bases and the J segment 8 bases; nucleotides outside the gene matches: 10. Per the germline V gene, CDR1 is MNHEY and CDR2 is SMNVEV (reference sequence). This CDR3 has 13 amino acids. The CDR3 bases are TGTGCCAGCAGCCCTCTATGGGAGGGCCAGCAGTACTTC. This codes for CASSPLWEGQQYF.

The rearrangement links TRBV11-3 to TRBJ2-1, with TRBD2 as a possible D gene (6 bases). Trimming left V 5 bases short and J 5 bases short, with 13 bases between. Germline V CDR1 and CDR2: SGHNT, YENEEA. This CDR3 is 14 amino acids long. CDR3 coding DNA: TGTGCCAGCAGCCTGGAGGGCGCCCACAATGAGCAGTTCTTC. It translates to CASSLEGAHNEQFF.

This clone was found once. The gene calls are TRBV19 and TRBJ1-1; D is possibly TRBD1 (5 bases). Trimming stripped 4 bases from V and 12 bases from J, with 18 bases between. The CDR3 has 13 residues. Germline CDR1 is LNHDA and CDR2 is SQIVND (reference sequence). CDR3 in DNA: TGTGCCAGTAGTACCCCCTTACAGGCGGTCCCTTTCTTT. This encodes CASSTPLQAVPFF.

This sequence joins TRBV12-5 and TRBJ1-1; D is unresolved. CDR1 and CDR2 from the germline V gene are LGHNT and FRNRAP. V was trimmed by 0 bases and J by 6 bases, leaving 5 bases between them. The CDR3 sequence is 12 residues long. CDR3 amino acids: CASGLVQSEAFF. The CDR3 DNA reads as TGTGCTAGTGGTTTGGTACAGTCTGAAGCTTTCTTT.

The chain has TRBV5-1 and TRBJ2-1; D perhaps matches TRBD1 (6 bases). The germline V and J ends were trimmed by 4 bases and 6 bases, with 14 bases remaining between them. This CDR3 is 14 amino acids long. CDR1 is SGHRS, CDR2 YFSETQ, per germline. CDR3 sequence reads: CASSPGGQINEQFF. The CDR3 bases are TGCGCCAGCAGCCCTGGTGGACAGATCAATGAGCAGTTCTTC.

V and J are TRBV5-1 and TRBJ1-2, with unresolved D. Germline CDR1 and CDR2: SGHRS and YFSETQ. CDR3 length equals 14 residues. Trimming pared 2 bases from V and 0 bases from J, leaving 8 bases between. DNA for the CDR3: TGCGCCAGCAGCTTACACGAGGCTAACTATGGCTACACCTTC. Its protein is CASSLHEANYGYTF.

The V call is TRBV4-2, the J call TRBJ2-7, with TRBD2 matching over 16 bases. Losses at the gene ends were 4 bases for V and 7 bases for J; bases not matched to a gene: 10. Germline lookup yields CDR1 LGHNA and CDR2 YNFKEQ. The CDR3 covers 17 residues. CDR3 region: CASSPGTSGRALEEQYF. In nucleotides, the CDR3 is TGTGCCAGCAGCCCCGGGACTAGCGGGAGGGCCCTCGAGGAGCAGTACTTC.

The chain is built from TRBV10-1 and TRBJ2-1; 11 bases fit TRBD1. The CDR3 covers 14 residues. Germline values: CDR1 WNHNN, CDR2 SYGVQD (reference sequence). After removal of 6 bases from V and 8 bases from J, the junction contained 6 bases not matched to a gene. This chain's CDR3 is CASRGQGAIDEQFF. The CDR3, as DNA: TGCGCCAGCAGAGGACAGGGGGCGATCGATGAGCAGTTCTTC.

V is TRBV9 and J is TRBJ2-3; unclear D gene. The CDR3 covers 16 residues. The V and J ends lost 0 bases and 0 bases respectively, with 11 bases between them. The germline CDR1 and CDR2 sequences are SGDLS and YYNGEE. The CDR3 spells CASSVEVAMSTDTQYF. As DNA, the CDR3 is TGTGCCAGCAGCGTAGAGGTAGCCATGAGCACAGATACGCAGTATTTT.

The chain joins TRBV14 to TRBJ1-1; D remains unclear. The V end lost 1 base, the J end lost 0 bases, and 6 bases lay between the germline ends. CDR3 length equals 14 residues. The germline gives CDR1 SGHDN, CDR2 FVKESK. This chain's CDR3 is CASSQGWLNTEAFF. DNA for the CDR3: TGTGCCAGCAGCCAAGGATGGTTGAACACTGAAGCTTTCTTT.

The chain is built from TRBV18 and TRBJ2-5; TRBD2 agrees at 7 bases. The DNA end lines up better with TRBJ2-7; the J call may be wrong. Germline CDR1 and CDR2: KGHSH and LQKENI. The CDR3 is made up of 16 amino acids. CDR3 DNA sequence: TGTGCCAGCTCAACTGCTTGGGGGGGAACCTCCTACGAGCAGTACTTC. This codes for CASSTAWGGTSYEQYF.

This clone has a single count. J is TRBJ2-1 and V is TRBV2; 10 bases are shared with TRBD2. CDR1 is SNHLY and CDR2 is FYNNEI in the germline V gene. This CDR3 is 15 amino acids long. V was pared by 6 bases and J by 4 bases, with 6 bases of the junction left unmatched. The CDR3 bases are TGTGCCAGCAGCGGGGGACTAGCGCCTTACAATGAGCAGTTCTTC. Amino acid sequence: CASSGGLAPYNEQFF.

This clone was seen a few times. The rearrangement uses TRBV29-1 and TRBJ1-2; D might be TRBD1 (5 bases). The V end lost 7 bases, the J end lost 6 bases, and 15 bases lay between the germline ends. The length of the CDR3 is 12 residues. Looked up from germline, CDR1 is SQVTM and CDR2 is ANQGSEA. CDR3 in amino acids: CSAGTSTHGYTF. The CDR3 DNA is TGCAGCGCCGGGACTTCCACCCATGGCTACACCTTC. Combining the CDR3 with reference TRBV29-1 and TRBJ1-2 gives the whole variable domain SAVISQKPSRDICQRGTSLTIQCQVDSQVTMMFWYRQQPGQSLTLIATANQGSEATYESGFVIDKFPISRPNLTFSTLTVSNMSPEDSSIYLCSAGTSTHGYTFGSGTRLTVV.

This chain uses TRBV4-2 with TRBJ2-1; 8 bases are shared with TRBD1. The CDR3 consists of 17 residues. The V segment lost 4 bases and the J segment 5 bases; nucleotides outside the gene matches: 13. Germline CDR1 reads LGHNA; CDR2 reads YNFKEQ. The CDR3 nucleotides are TGTGCCAGCAGCCGGATAAAGACAGGGGATATCGACAATGAGCAGTTCTTC. It is translated as CASSRIKTGDIDNEQFF.

V usage is TRBV5-1 and J usage is TRBJ2-7; D might be TRBD2 (6 bases). Looked up from germline, CDR1 is SGHRS and CDR2 is YFSETQ. This CDR3 region has 14 residues. Trimming took 4 bases from V and 6 from J, leaving 17 bases between them. The CDR3 nucleotides read TGCGCCAGCAGCACCTCGGGACTTACAAGCGAGCAGTACTTC. Its protein product is CASSTSGLTSEQYF.

V usage is TRBV7-2 and J usage is TRBJ1-3; no clear D gene. Trimming shortened V by 5 bases and J by 4 bases, and 15 bases separated the two germline ends. The germline V gene encodes CDR1 SGHTA and CDR2 FQGNSA. The length of the CDR3 is 15 residues. This CDR3 reads CASSQTRESGNTIYF. The CDR3 region has the DNA TGTGCCAGCAGCCAAACAAGGGAATCAGGAAACACCATATATTTT.

The chain joins TRBV6-6 to TRBJ2-6, with D uncertain. The V end was cut by 5 bases, the J end by 4 bases, with 9 bases between. The CDR3 length is 14 residues. Germline V lookup: CDR1 MNHNY, CDR2 SVGAGI (reference sequence). CDR3 coding DNA: TGTGCCAGCAGTCTACAACCCGGGGCCAACGTCCTGACTTTC. This encodes CASSLQPGANVLTF.

The V call is TRBV2, the J call TRBJ2-1, with D perhaps matching TRBD1 or TRBD2 (5 bases each). The germline V gene has CDR1 SNHLY and CDR2 FYNNEI. CDR3 length: 11 residues. V shed 6 bases and J shed 13 bases, with 13 bases lying between them. The CDR3: CASRVGAEQFF. CDR3 sequence (DNA): TGTGCCAGCAGGGTCGGGGCCGAACAGTTCTTC.

The chain joins TRBV5-1 to TRBJ1-2; D is possibly TRBD1 (5 bases). The CDR3 is 14 residues long. The V end was cut by 3 bases, the J end by 3 bases, with 12 bases between. Germline V gene sequence: CDR1 SGHRS, CDR2 YFSETQ. The CDR3 bases are TGCGCCAGCAGCTCCCAGGGACGAGACTATGGCTACACCTTC. Its translation: CASSSQGRDYGYTF.

J is TRBJ1-5 and V is TRBV18; D is perhaps TRBD1 (5 bases). CDR3 size: 14 residues. Germline CDR1 is KGHSH and CDR2 is LQKENI. Trimming stripped 1 base from V and 7 bases from J, with 11 bases between. In DNA form, the CDR3 reads TGTGCCAGCTCACCACGGGCAGGGAAACAGCCCCAGCATTTT. Translation: CASSPRAGKQPQHF.

The V call is TRBV14, the J call TRBJ2-3, with 11 bases fitting TRBD2. The CDR3 consists of 15 residues. J lost 5 bases, V lost 5 bases, and 6 bases had no gene match. The germline V gene encodes CDR1 SGHDN and CDR2 FVKESK. CDR3 DNA: TGTGCCAGCAGCTTACTAGCGGGAGTGGAAGATACGCAGTATTTT. Translation gives CASSLLAGVEDTQYF.